A selection of T cell receptor beta chains follows, all from one sample in a study of T cell responses to AZD1222 COVID-19 vaccine. Produced via immunoSEQ multiplex PCR; TCRdb's table is partial and in-frame only. This table has around 180,000 clones, under 95% appearing once. The source was peripheral blood, collected 28 days after the second AZD1222 dose. These receptors were obtained from an adult who received the AZD1222 COVID-19 vaccine. Each CDR3 is given with its conserved first and last residue. Each record gives: J gene, clone size, D gene, CDR3 length, V gene, CDR3 DNA, CDR3 protein. A D gene is named only where the DNA matches it firmly. Clone size is given for some rows only: seen once, a few or many times, or a class if the clone is expanded.

J: TRBJ2-1
size: NA
D: NA
length: 13
V: TRBV28
DNA: TGTGCCAGCAGCTACAATCTACTCGGGCCCCAGTTCTTC
CDR3: CASSYNLLGPQFF

J: TRBJ2-5
size: NA
D: TRBD2
length: 16
V: TRBV11-3
DNA: TGTGCCAGCAGCTTATCTGGCCGGGGGGTCCAAGAGACCCAGTACTTC
CDR3: CASSLSGRGVQETQYF

J: TRBJ1-6
size: once
D: NA
length: 14
V: TRBV6-5
DNA: TGTGCCAGCAGTTGGGGTAGCTATAATTCACCCCTCCACTTT
CDR3: CASSWGSYNSPLHF

J: TRBJ2-7
size: once
D: NA
length: 15
V: TRBV19
DNA: TGTGCCAGTAGGGGGCCGGGACATTCTTCCTACGAGCAGTACTTC
CDR3: CASRGPGHSSYEQYF

J: TRBJ1-5
size: few
D: NA
length: 15
V: TRBV27
DNA: TGTGCCAGCAGTTTACAGGGCAAGCCCTATCAGCCCCAGCATTTT
CDR3: CASSLQGKPYQPQHF

J: TRBJ1-4
size: NA
D: NA
length: 15
V: TRBV5-1
DNA: TGCGCCAGCAGCTTCCTCAGGGGAGCAACGGAAAAACTGTTTTTT
CDR3: CASSFLRGATEKLFF

J: TRBJ1-5
size: NA
D: TRBD1
length: 14
V: TRBV19
DNA: TGTGCCAGTACGACAGGGCTTAGCAATCAGCCCCAGCATTTT
CDR3: CASTTGLSNQPQHF

J: TRBJ1-5
size: NA
D: NA
length: 14
V: TRBV4-3
DNA: TGCGCCAGCAGCCAAGAGACGGACAATCAGCCCCAGCATTTT
CDR3: CASSQETDNQPQHF

J: TRBJ2-2
size: NA
D: TRBD1
length: 13
V: TRBV27
DNA: TGTGCCAGCAGTTTGGGGACAGTCGGGGAGCTGTTTTTT
CDR3: CASSLGTVGELFF

J: TRBJ2-5
size: NA
D: NA
length: 15
V: TRBV28
DNA: TGTGCCAGTTACGATAAGGGAGGCAGAGTAGAGACCCAGTACTTC
CDR3: CASYDKGGRVETQYF

J: TRBJ2-3
size: NA
D: TRBD2
length: 14
V: TRBV7-9
DNA: TGTGCCAGCAGCTTAGGGCTAGCGGCAGATACGCAGTATTTT
CDR3: CASSLGLAADTQYF

J: TRBJ1-5
size: NA
D: NA
length: 17
V: TRBV19
DNA: TGTGCCAGTAGTATAGAGGGCAGGATGAATAGCAATCAGCCCCAGCATTTT
CDR3: CASSIEGRMNSNQPQHF

J: TRBJ2-4
size: NA
D: NA
length: 17
V: TRBV28
DNA: TGTGCCAGCAGTTTCTCGGGGGTAGGAGCATTAGGGAACATTCAGTACTTC
CDR3: CASSFSGVGALGNIQYF

J: TRBJ2-1
size: NA
D: TRBD2
length: 14
V: TRBV7-8
DNA: TGTGCCAGCAGCCCCTCGGGACTAGCGGGGACTGAGTTCTTC
CDR3: CASSPSGLAGTEFF

J: TRBJ1-2
size: once
D: TRBD1
length: 16
V: TRBV6-2/TRBV6-3
DNA: TGTGCCAGCAGTTCGAACCGGGACAGGGGGCTTAGGGGCTACACCTTC
CDR3: CASSSNRDRGLRGYTF

J: TRBJ1-2
size: NA
D: NA
length: 13
V: TRBV12-3/TRBV12-4
DNA: TGTGCCAGCAGCTCTAACCCGACATGGGGGGTTTTCTTC
CDR3: CASSSNPTWGVFF

J: TRBJ1-1
size: NA
D: NA
length: 13
V: TRBV7-3
DNA: TGTGCCAGCAGCTCACAGCTGAACACTGAAGCTTTCTTT
CDR3: CASSSQLNTEAFF

J: TRBJ1-5
size: NA
D: NA
length: 16
V: TRBV4-3
DNA: TGCGCCAGCAGCCAAAAAGGCCCCGGATTCGTGGAGCCCCAGCATTTT
CDR3: CASSQKGPGFVEPQHF

J: TRBJ1-5
size: NA
D: NA
length: 15
V: TRBV5-1
DNA: TGCGCCAGCAGCTTGGTTGGGGATAGCAATCAGCCCCAGCATTTT
CDR3: CASSLVGDSNQPQHF